This note documents a single T cell receptor beta chain sequence. How the authors handled the data: The authors estimated nucleated cell counts from reference gene primer amplification. Sequencing was performed with immunoSEQ multiplex PCR; in TCRdb, only in-frame clones are kept and a portion is missing. The DNA gave D and trimming, while V, J and clone size come from that table. The sample comprises approximately 90,000 clones, approximately 81% of which are singletons, and 35% to 40% rests with the top ten. These data belong to a study of blood T cell repertoires in COVID-19. Study-wide background: T cells, B-cell-depleted T cells, or PBMCs provided the cDNA or gDNA that served as material.

Sequenced material: peripheral blood. The clonotype comes from a man older than 75 with acute or convalescent COVID-19.

The CDR3 DNA is TGTGCCAGCAGTTTAGCCAGGGGGCAAGTTGGCAATCAGCCCCAGCATTTT. This translates into CASSLARGQVGNQPQHF. The chain employs TRBV28 and TRBJ1-5; the match to TRBD1 covers 8 bases. The CDR3 is 17 amino acids. J lost 2 bases, V lost 2 bases, and 8 bases had no gene match. In germline, CDR1 is MDHEN, CDR2 SYDVKM.